The T cell receptor beta chain under discussion was sequenced for a study of cytomegalovirus exposure and HLA in healthy donors. Per germline, CDR1 SGHNT and CDR2 YYREEE (reference sequence). Losses at the gene ends were 3 bases for V and 7 bases for J; bases not matched to a gene: 9. There are 16 residues in the CDR3. Overall study results and limits: Later on, a genetic analysis was performed. It linked a missense variant in DCLRE1C with V- and J-gene trimming of TCR beta. For most TCR beta V segments, an earlier analysis put the productive rate at about 90% or about 30% of the time. Investigators reported 164 TCR beta chains as tied to cytomegalovirus. It was taken for granted in presence/absence analyses that sequencing depth across donors was roughly uniform.

This clone appeared a single time. Its antigen is as yet unknown. A multiplex PCR was run with 60 Vbeta primers and 13 Jbeta primers. The data were produced by immunoSEQ multiplex PCR, yet TCRdb's version contains in-frame clones alone and is incomplete. Of 150,000 to 200,000 clones in the sample, 77% are singletons; the top ten hold 1.4%. Material for sequencing was PBMCs. The clonotype comes from a woman in her 30s in good health and CMV-seropositive. The chain couples TRBV5-4 to TRBJ2-1; TRBD2 agrees at 11 bases. The CDR3 loop reads CASSSFPGLAVNEQFF. In DNA, the CDR3 is TGTGCCAGCAGCTCCTTTCCGGGACTAGCGGTAAATGAGCAGTTCTTC.